This record looks at one T cell receptor beta chain sequence and its context. The antigen is undetermined. These data come from a study of tissue T cells after allogeneic stem cell transplantation. Study-level background: Patients with graft-versus-host disease had grafts: four unmodified, three CD34-selected and T-cell-depleted.

Generated by immunoSEQ multiplex PCR, the TCRdb table keeps only in-frame clones and is missing some. The sample has about 43,000 clones; roughly 89% are singletons. Study-level points and caveats: Shared clones across patients were few; motif clustering revealed tissue-specific shared signatures. Anatomically similar tissues had similar TCR repertoires within each patient.

The CDR3 totals 14 residues. The germline gives CDR1 SGHTA, CDR2 FQGNSA. V shed 2 bases and J shed 8 bases, with 15 bases lying between them. The specimen was blood, collected before transplantation. The chain has TRBV7-2 and TRBJ1-2; D not certain. The sequence came from a woman aged 40-69 years who later had graft-versus-host disease after an allogeneic stem cell transplant. CDR3 sequence (DNA): TGTGCCAGCAGCTTATTGGTGAGGGCTGGCGGCTACACCTTC. It codes for CASSLLVRAGGYTF.